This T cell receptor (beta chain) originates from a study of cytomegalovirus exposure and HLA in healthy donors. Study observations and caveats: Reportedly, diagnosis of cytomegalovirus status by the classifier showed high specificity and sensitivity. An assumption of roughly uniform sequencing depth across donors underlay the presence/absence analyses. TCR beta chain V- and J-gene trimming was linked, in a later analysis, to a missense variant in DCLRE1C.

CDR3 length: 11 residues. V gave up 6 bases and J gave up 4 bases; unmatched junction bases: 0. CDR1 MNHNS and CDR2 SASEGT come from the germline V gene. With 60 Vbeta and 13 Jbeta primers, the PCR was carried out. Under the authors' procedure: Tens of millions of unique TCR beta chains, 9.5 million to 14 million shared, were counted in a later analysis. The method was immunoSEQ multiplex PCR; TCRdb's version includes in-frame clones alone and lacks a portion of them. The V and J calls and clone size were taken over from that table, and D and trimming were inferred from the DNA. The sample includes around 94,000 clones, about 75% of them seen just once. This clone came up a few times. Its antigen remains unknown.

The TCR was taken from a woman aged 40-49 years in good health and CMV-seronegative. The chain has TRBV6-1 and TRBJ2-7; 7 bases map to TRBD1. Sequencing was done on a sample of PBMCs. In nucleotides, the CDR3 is TGTGCCAGCAGGGGACAGTACGAGCAGTACTTC. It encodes CASRGQYEQYF.